Listed below are T cell receptor beta chains from one sample, sequenced in a study of identical twins. TCRdb itself ran the 5' RACE reads through MiXCR, one entry per CDR3 protein. In the table there are under 1 million distinct CDR3 sequences, 9% to 15% of which are singletons. These data were also filed under a second study, of yellow fever vaccine responses in identical twins.

What was sequenced was PBMCs. The receptors originated from a woman aged 18-29 years in good health. CDR3s include the opening cysteine and the closing phenylalanine or tryptophan. A D gene is named only where the DNA matches it firmly. Part of the rows lack a size; the others show once, few, many or a class for expanded clones.

13 | TRBJ2-1 | . | many | TRBV27 | TGTGCCAGCTCAGCCAGCTCCTACAATGAGCAGTTCTTC | CASSASSYNEQFF
16 | TRBJ2-5 | . | once | TRBV6-1 | TGTGCCAGCAGAACCCCCCTGGACGGCCCAAGGGGGACCCAGTACTTC | CASRTPLDGPRGTQYF
14 | TRBJ2-1 | TRBD2 | . | TRBV10-3 | TGTGCCATCAGTGAGCGGGAGGGCTACAATGAGCAGTTCTTC | CAISEREGYNEQFF
14 | TRBJ2-7 | . | . | TRBV10-3 | TGTGCCATCAGAGCTATCTCACAGGGTAGCGAGCAGTACTTC | CAIRAISQGSEQYF
13 | TRBJ1-2 | TRBD1 | few | TRBV29-1 | TGCAGCGTTCAAAGGGACAGGGCCTATGGCTACACCTTC | CSVQRDRAYGYTF
17 | TRBJ1-2 | TRBD1 | few | TRBV4-1 | TGCGCCAGCAGCCAAGTCGGGACAGGGGATTGGAACTATGGCTACACCTTC | CASSQVGTGDWNYGYTF
11 | TRBJ1-6 | . | many | TRBV7-9 | TGTGCCAGCAGCAAAAATTCACCCCTCCACTTT | CASSKNSPLHF
15 | TRBJ2-1 | TRBD2 | few | TRBV28 | TGTGCCAGCAGTTCTAGCGGCCTGAGGGTCAATGAGCAGTTCTTC | CASSSSGLRVNEQFF
16 | TRBJ2-3 | TRBD2 | . | TRBV7-2 | TGTGCCAGCAGCTCAGGGACTAGCGGGAGAATAGATACGCAGTATTTT | CASSSGTSGRIDTQYF
16 | TRBJ2-5 | TRBD2 | few | TRBV7-9 | TGTGCCAGCAGCTCTGTCCCGGGGGGGTCAAAAGAGACCCAGTACTTC | CASSSVPGGSKETQYF
15 | TRBJ1-1 | . | . | TRBV20-1 | TGCAGTGCTCCTGGGTATGACGGCGGGGGGACTGAAGCTTTCTTT | CSAPGYDGGGTEAFF
15 | TRBJ2-1 | . | few | TRBV20-1 | TGCAGTGCTAGAGATCAGCGGGTAGCCTACAATGAGCAGTTCTTC | CSARDQRVAYNEQFF
16 | TRBJ2-1 | TRBD1 | few | TRBV3-1 | TGTGCCAGCAGCCAAGGGCAGGGGGCTCGGGACAATGAGCAGTTCTTC | CASSQGQGARDNEQFF
15 | TRBJ1-6 | . | few | TRBV9 | TGTGCCAGCAGCGTAGCTCCGGGGGCCGACTCACCCCTCCACTTT | CASSVAPGADSPLHF
16 | TRBJ1-2 | TRBD1 | . | TRBV5-6 | TGTGCCAGCAGCTTCCTCTCGACAGGGGGCCGCTATGGCTACACCTTC | CASSFLSTGGRYGYTF
13 | TRBJ1-1 | . | few | TRBV5-1 | TGCGCCAGCCGCTTCGGCGAGAACACTGAAGCTTTCTTT | CASRFGENTEAFF
16 | TRBJ2-5 | . | few | TRBV9 | TGTGCCAGCAGCGAAGGTCTGGGGGCACCCCAAGAGACCCAGTACTTC | CASSEGLGAPQETQYF
16 | TRBJ2-5 | TRBD1 | few | TRBV20-1 | TGCAGTGCTCCCTCGATCGGGACAGGGGACCAAGAGACCCAGTACTTC | CSAPSIGTGDQETQYF
13 | TRBJ2-1 | . | many | TRBV24-1 | TGTGCCTCCGGGAGTAACTCCTACAATGAGCAGTTCTTC | CASGSNSYNEQFF
14 | TRBJ2-1 | TRBD2 | . | TRBV28 | TGTGCCAGTATACTAGCGGGAGGAACCACGGGGCAGTTCTTC | CASILAGGTTGQFF
16 | TRBJ2-1 | TRBD2 | . | TRBV6-1 | TGTGCCAGCACCCTCACACCTAGCGGGAGAAACAATGAGCAGTTCTTC | CASTLTPSGRNNEQFF
13 | TRBJ2-5 | . | . | TRBV9 | TGTGCCAGCAGCGCGGGCGGGGAAGAGACCCAGTACTTC | CASSAGGEETQYF
15 | TRBJ2-1 | . | few | TRBV9 | TGTGCCAGCAGCGTAGGGAGGGTTAGTTTCAATGAGCAGTTCTTC | CASSVGRVSFNEQFF
12 | TRBJ2-1 | . | few | TRBV6-1 | TGTGCCAGCAGTTCCAGTGGTATTGAGCAGTTCTTC | CASSSSGIEQFF
11 | TRBJ1-1 | . | once | TRBV28 | TGTGCCGGCAGGGATAGGGGTGAAGCTTTCTTT | CAGRDRGEAFF